The clone carrying this T cell receptor (beta chain) was counted a few times. This sample was taken from a study of T cells in Graves' hyperthyroidism and ophthalmopathy. Patients with uncontrolled infections, other autoimmune diseases, pregnancy or lactation were excluded. RNA transcripts yielded amplified TCR beta CDR3 regions. HTBI primers were the set used in a first-round RT-PCR of the TCR CDR3. TCRdb re-derived calls from the multiplex PCR reads in MiXCR, one entry per CDR3 protein. The sample includes roughly 710,000 distinct CDR3 sequences, around 40% of them seen just once. The germline V gene encodes CDR1 DFQATT and CDR2 SNEGSKA (reference sequence). V gave up 4 bases and J gave up 3 bases, with 16 bases separating them. The CDR3 is made up of 15 amino acids.

This clonotype was sampled from a woman aged 40 to 50 with Graves' hyperthyroidism. The sample was blood. This chain uses TRBV20-1 with TRBJ1-5; TRBD1 might be the D (5 bases). The chain's CDR3 is CSAIPPGKNNQPQHF. CDR3 in DNA: TGCAGTGCTATTCCGCCAGGGAAAAACAATCAGCCCCAGCATTTT.